The 24 T cell receptor beta chains in this list originate from one sample, sequenced in a study of beta chain features in type 1 diabetes. Since all of the isolated RNA was reverse transcribed, expressed TCRB transcripts were what got sequenced. Generated by immunoSEQ multiplex PCR, the TCRdb table keeps only in-frame clones and is missing some. This sample yields around 170,000 clones, of which less than 9.5% are seen a single time; over 2% belongs to the top ten. Material for sequencing was central memory CD4+ T cells from blood. The receptors here all came from a woman under 30 in good health.

The J gene is TRBJ2-7, the V gene TRBV2; 10 nucleotides align to TRBD2. Germline V gene lookup returns CDR1 SNHLY and CDR2 FYNNEI. The junction had 7 bases not matched to a gene; V was cut back by 5 bases and J by 6 bases. CDR3 length equals 14 residues. The CDR3 DNA follows: TGTGCCAGCAGTAAAGAGCTAGCGGGGGTCGAGCAGTACTTC. The encoded protein is CASSKELAGVEQYF.

This clone was detected a few times. The V call is TRBV7-3, the J call TRBJ1-1, with 7 bases lining up with TRBD1. There are 17 residues in the CDR3. Germline trimming cut 5 bases from V and 0 bases from J; bases unmatched to any gene: 12. The germline V gene encodes CDR1 SGHTA and CDR2 FQGTGA. CDR3 sequence: CASSPVPPGGVNTEAFF. The CDR3 nucleotides are TGTGCCAGCAGCCCCGTCCCCCCAGGGGGAGTGAACACTGAAGCTTTCTTT.

This clone was seen more than once but under ten times. The rearrangement links TRBV4-3 to TRBJ1-2; D remains unclear. Per the germline V gene, CDR1 is LGHNA and CDR2 is YSLEER. V was clipped by 0 bases and J by 4 bases, with 15 bases between them. The CDR3 extends over 16 amino acids. The chain's CDR3 is CASSQDDGESFYGYTF. The CDR3 bases are TGCGCCAGCAGCCAAGATGACGGGGAAAGCTTCTATGGCTACACCTTC.

In this sample, this clone turned up a few times. At one of its ends the junction is not consistent with the germline gene, which may arise from a read error. CDR3 residues: CASSERTGNAEAFF. Written as DNA, the CDR3 is TGTGCCAGCAGTGAGAGGACGGGGAACGCTGAAGCTTTCTTT. The rearrangement links TRBV6-1 to TRBJ1-1, with D unresolved. The length of the CDR3 is 14 residues. The germline V gene encodes CDR1 MNHNS and CDR2 SASEGT.

A few counts support this clone. The rearrangement joins TRBV5-4 to TRBJ2-5; tentative D call: TRBD2 (5 bases). Germline CDR1 and CDR2: SGHNT and YYREEE (reference sequence). This CDR3 contains 14 residues. Trimming cost V 0 bases and J 0 bases, with 6 bases left between them. CDR3: CASSLVTNQETQYF. The CDR3 nucleotides read TGTGCCAGCAGCTTGGTGACTAACCAAGAGACCCAGTACTTC.

The chain couples TRBV7-2 to TRBJ2-1; 7 bases fit TRBD2. Germline CDR1 SGHTA, CDR2 FQGNSA. The ends lost 5 bases at V and 5 bases at J; junction bases unmatched: 6. This CDR3 comprises 14 residues. CDR3 residues: CASSLGGINNEQFF. Written as DNA, the CDR3 is TGTGCCAGCAGCCTGGGGGGGATCAACAATGAGCAGTTCTTC.

The V and J genes are TRBV2 and TRBJ2-7; D is perhaps TRBD2 (5 bases). The CDR3 covers 11 residues. CDR1 SNHLY and CDR2 FYNNEI come from the germline V gene. Trimming removed 8 bases at V and 2 bases at J, with 7 bases between. In nucleotides, the CDR3 is TGTGCCAGCGGGAGCACCTACGAGCAGTACTTC. It specifies CASGSTYEQYF.

This chain connects TRBV27 to TRBJ2-5; D is unresolved. This CDR3 spans 12 amino acids. Germline CDR1 is MNHEY and CDR2 is SMNVEV (reference sequence). V gave up 6 bases and J gave up 1 base, with 6 bases separating them. CDR3 residues: CASRGIQETQYF. The CDR3 bases are TGTGCCAGCAGGGGCATCCAAGAGACCCAGTACTTC.

The chain carries TRBV14 and TRBJ1-1; a possible D gene is TRBD1 (5 bases). The CDR3 totals 14 residues. The germline V and J ends were trimmed by 4 bases and 2 bases, with 11 bases remaining between them. Germline V gene data show CDR1 as SGHDN and CDR2 as FVKESK. The CDR3 sequence is CASSPAGGNTEAFF. In DNA form, the CDR3 reads TGTGCCAGCAGCCCCGCCGGGGGTAACACTGAAGCTTTCTTT.

This rearrangement joins TRBV7-8 to TRBJ1-5; D possibly corresponds to TRBD1 (5 bases). The germline V gene encodes CDR1 SGHVS and CDR2 FQNEAQ. Between the trimmed V and J ends, which lost 5 bases and 4 bases, there was a span of 9 bases. The CDR3 is 13 residues long. CDR3 bases: TGTGCCAGCAGCCGACAGTCTAATCAGCCCCAGCATTTT. It yields the protein CASSRQSNQPQHF.

This clone turned up a few times. The sample has other DNA sequences that encode this CDR3 too. The CDR3 nucleotides are TGTGCCAGCAGTTACTCGACTAGCGGGGGCTACAATGAGCAGTTCTTC. Amino acid sequence: CASSYSTSGGYNEQFF. The chain recombines TRBV6-5 with TRBJ2-1, with 12 nucleotides matching TRBD2. CDR3 size: 16 residues. The V segment lost 0 bases and the J segment 3 bases; nucleotides outside the gene matches: 0. CDR1 and CDR2 from the germline V gene are MNHEY and SVGAGI.

This clone was seen a handful of times. The V call is TRBV9, the J call TRBJ2-1; 7 nucleotides match TRBD2. Germline V gene sequence: CDR1 SGDLS, CDR2 YYNGEE. This CDR3 is built from 17 residues. V dropped 4 bases and J dropped 4; count of bases not matched to a gene: 14. The CDR3 region has the DNA TGTGCCAGCAGCTCAGATGGGGGAGGGCCTAGTTACAATGAGCAGTTCTTC. It encodes CASSSDGGGPSYNEQFF.

This clone was observed at least ten times. This chain uses TRBV14 with TRBJ2-1; D call uncertain. CDR1 is SGHDN, CDR2 FVKESK, per germline. V gave up 2 bases and J gave up 2 bases, with 10 bases separating them. This CDR3 region has 15 residues. The CDR3 protein is CASSQLVTPYNEQFF. In nucleotides, the CDR3 is TGTGCCAGCAGCCAATTAGTTACGCCCTACAATGAGCAGTTCTTC.

The rearrangement uses TRBV29-1 and TRBJ1-2; no clear D gene. The V end was cut by 0 bases, the J end by 2 bases, with 16 bases between. The CDR3 is 16 residues long. Germline lookup yields CDR1 SQVTM and CDR2 ANQGSEA. The CDR3 spells CSVEDRGQAINYGYTF. The CDR3, as DNA: TGCAGCGTTGAAGATCGGGGTCAGGCCATAAACTATGGCTACACCTTC.

The gene calls are TRBV11-2 and TRBJ2-7; D may be TRBD1 (6 bases). The CDR3 loop spans 12 amino acids. Between the trimmed V and J ends, which lost 2 bases and 5 bases, there was a span of 7 bases. Germline V gives CDR1 SGHAT, CDR2 FQNNGV. The CDR3 nucleotides are TGTGCCAGCAGCTTACAGGGGAACGAGCAGTACTTC. Translated, it gives CASSLQGNEQYF. Full variable domain (rest looked up from reference TRBV11-2 and TRBJ2-7): EAGVAQSPRYKIIEKRQSVAFWCNPISGHATLYWYQQILGQGPKLLIQFQNNGVVDDSQLPKDRFSAERLKGVDSTLKIQPAKLEDSAVYLCASSLQGNEQYFGPGTRLTVT.

This clone has a handful of counts. This chain links TRBV4-3 with TRBJ1-4; maybe TRBD1 (6 bases). V gave up 1 base and J gave up 4 bases, with 7 bases separating them. CDR1 LGHNA and CDR2 YSLEER come from the germline V gene. The CDR3 runs to 14 residues. CDR3 nucleotide sequence: TGCGCCAGCAGCCAAGGACAGGTTAATGAAAAACTGTTTTTT. Translated: CASSQGQVNEKLFF.

This clone was found a few times. V and J are TRBV4-3 and TRBJ2-3; 10 bases match TRBD2. V lost 1 base, J lost 5 bases, and 9 bases stayed unmatched. The CDR3 sequence is 17 residues long. Germline V gene lookup returns CDR1 LGHNA and CDR2 YSLEER. In nucleotides, the CDR3 is TGCGCCAGCAGCCAAGGCGCCTCTAGCGGGGGTGGAGATACGCAGTATTTT. This sequence encodes CASSQGASSGGGDTQYF.

The chain couples TRBV5-4 to TRBJ2-3; 13 nucleotides agree with TRBD2. Germline CDR1 is SGHNT and CDR2 is YYREEE (reference sequence). The junction had 9 bases not matched to a gene; V was cut back by 5 bases and J by 6 bases. The CDR3 loop spans 16 amino acids. CDR3 DNA: TGTGCCAGCAGAAAGACTAGCGGGGGGCCGAGGGATACGCAGTATTTT. This translates into CASRKTSGGPRDTQYF.

This clone has only a few counts. The V call is TRBV29-1, the J call TRBJ2-3; D might be TRBD2 (7 bases). The germline CDR1 and CDR2 sequences are SQVTM and ANQGSEA. CDR3 length equals 14 residues. Between the trimmed V and J ends, which lost 4 bases and 2 bases, there was a span of 13 bases. The CDR3 bases are TGCAGCGTTGTTGGAGGGGGGGCCACAGATACGCAGTATTTT. Translated, it gives CSVVGGGATDTQYF.

In its sample, this clone was seen a few times. V is TRBV25-1 and J is TRBJ1-6; D gene unclear. This CDR3 comprises 14 residues. The germline CDR1 and CDR2 sequences are MGHDK and SYGVNS. V was shortened by 8 bases and J by 8 bases, with 16 bases between the two germline ends. Written as DNA, the CDR3 is TGTGCCAGCGGGCCAAGGAGGGCTGATTCACCCCTCCACTTT. It is translated as CASGPRRADSPLHF.

This rearrangement joins TRBV5-6 to TRBJ2-4; the match to TRBD1 covers 9 bases. The CDR3 has 14 residues. Per the germline V gene, CDR1 is SGHDT and CDR2 is YYEEEE. V was pared by 3 bases and J by 8 bases, with 6 bases of the junction left unmatched. CDR3 in amino acids: CASSSQGAGYIQYF. CDR3 DNA: TGTGCCAGCAGCTCACAGGGGGCCGGGTACATTCAGTACTTC.

This clone was detected a few times. This sequence joins TRBV7-2 and TRBJ1-2; 10 nucleotides agree with TRBD1. Trimming took 0 bases from V and 4 from J; bases not matched to a gene: 5. The CDR3 sequence is 16 residues long. Germline-derived CDR1 and CDR2 are SGHTA and FQGNSA. The CDR3 DNA sequence: TGTGCCAGCAGCTTAGCCGGGACAGGGGCGTCCTATGGCTACACCTTC. It is translated as CASSLAGTGASYGYTF.

The chain couples TRBV5-1 to TRBJ2-7, with 12 bases identical to TRBD2. Germline-derived CDR1 and CDR2 are SGHRS and YFSETQ. V gave up 4 bases and J gave up 3 bases; unmatched junction bases: 5. The CDR3 has 15 residues. CDR3 protein: CASSPKTSGGYEQYF. CDR3 nucleotide sequence: TGCGCCAGCAGCCCAAAGACTAGCGGGGGCTACGAGCAGTACTTC.

The J gene is TRBJ1-2, the V gene TRBV7-9; maybe TRBD1 (5 bases). The CDR3 sequence is 13 residues long. Germline V gene sequence: CDR1 SEHNR, CDR2 FQNEAQ (reference sequence). V lost 10 bases to trimming and J lost 4 bases, with 16 bases between them. CDR3 coding DNA: TGTGCCATCGAAATGGGACTGTTCTATGGCTACACCTTC. This sequence encodes CAIEMGLFYGYTF.